This T cell receptor (beta chain) is from a study of blood T cell repertoires in COVID-19. Per the authors' pipeline: From reference gene primer amplification, estimates of nucleated cell counts were derived. Produced via immunoSEQ multiplex PCR; TCRdb's table is partial and in-frame only. V, J and clone size were drawn from that table, and D and trimming were deduced from the DNA. The data show under 200,000 clones, with about four fifths seen just once and approximately 2.4% held by the top ten. The CDR3 covers 16 residues. Trimming removed 10 bases at V and 1 base at J, with 20 bases between. The germline CDR1 and CDR2 sequences are MDHEN and SYDVKM.

The chain employs TRBV28 and TRBJ2-1; a possible D gene is TRBD2 (5 bases). The source material was peripheral blood. The source is a human donor with acute or convalescent COVID-19. The donor label of this sample is uncertain. In nucleotides, the CDR3 is TGTGCCACCCAGGCGGGTCCTAGACCGTCCTACAATGAGCAGTTCTTC. Its translation is CATQAGPRPSYNEQFF.